A single sample is the source of the 8 T cell receptor beta chains below, sequenced in a study of cytomegalovirus exposure and HLA in healthy donors (TCRdb year 2017). Library preparation was by the immunoSEQ multiplex PCR assay. The immuneACCESS repertoire file appears here via TCRdb, limited to in-frame rearrangements. These files lack a portion of the clones; in checked studies, under half of the deficit traces to unresolved V genes, and the cause of the others is not known. This sample has some 150,000 clones in its table, and just under 90% of those were observed once. 1.4% of the sample lies in the top ten. Material for sequencing was PBMCs. Receptors originate from a woman in her thirties in good health and CMV-seronegative.

The chain carries TRBV11-2 and TRBJ1-2; the D gene is possibly TRBD1 (5 bases). Deletions cut 0 bases from V and 12 bases from J, with 20 bases between. The CDR3 extends over 15 amino acids. Germline V gives CDR1 SGHAT, CDR2 FQNNGV. As DNA, the CDR3 is TGTGCCAGCAGCTTAGATCGGATGGGGGGAGGGAACGACACCTTC. It encodes CASSLDRMGGGNDTF.

This clone occurred a few times. The chain recombines TRBV2 with TRBJ2-2, with TRBD2 as a possible D gene (6 bases). This CDR3 is 13 amino acids long. CDR1 is SNHLY and CDR2 is FYNNEI in the germline V gene. The V gene lost 4 bases and the J gene lost 8 bases, with 11 bases spanning the gap. The CDR3 DNA is TGTGCCAGCAGTGCGTCCGGGACTGGGGAGCTGTTTTTT. Its protein is CASSASGTGELFF. The variable domain in full, with the rest retrieved from reference TRBV2 and TRBJ2-2, is EPEVTQTPSHQVTQMGQEVILRCVPISNHLYFYWYRQILGQKVEFLVSFYNNEISEKSEIFDDQFSVERPDGSNFTLKIRSTKLEDSAMYFCASSASGTGELFFGEGSRLTVL.

There are a few counts of this clone. V gene TRBV19 combines with J gene TRBJ1-2; D unclear. The CDR3 covers 13 residues. V was pared by 7 bases and J by 4 bases, with 13 bases between. Germline V gene lookup returns CDR1 LNHDA and CDR2 SQIVND (reference sequence). The CDR3 protein is CASIGGPVYGYTF. CDR3 DNA: TGTGCCAGTATCGGAGGTCCCGTCTATGGCTACACCTTC. The complete variable domain, with remaining parts taken from reference TRBV19 and TRBJ1-2, reads DGGITQSPKYLFRKEGQNVTLSCEQNLNHDAMYWYRQDPGQGLRLIYYSQIVNDFQKGDIAEGYSVSREKKESFPLTVTSAQKNPTAFYLCASIGGPVYGYTFGSGTRLTVV.

V and J are TRBV19 and TRBJ2-3; maybe TRBD2 (5 bases). Germline CDR1 and CDR2: LNHDA and SQIVND (reference sequence). Trimming pared 6 bases from V and 6 bases from J, leaving 22 bases between. There are 16 residues in the CDR3. In DNA, the CDR3 is TGTGCCAGTAGCCCCGCTCGTGGGCAGCGGCGGGATACGCAGTATTTT. As protein: CASSPARGQRRDTQYF.

The rearrangement links TRBV7-2 to TRBJ2-7, with D perhaps TRBD1 (6 bases). The CDR3 has 14 amino acids. With 1 base removed from V and 2 bases from J, the gap between germline ends came to 9 bases. Germline V CDR1 and CDR2: SGHTA, FQGNSA. This chain's CDR3 is CASSLDGQPYEQYF. DNA of the CDR3: TGTGCCAGCAGCTTAGATGGACAGCCCTACGAGCAGTACTTC. Supplemented by reference TRBV7-2 and TRBJ2-7, the full variable domain reads GAGVSQSPSNKVTEKGKDVELRCDPISGHTALYWYRQSLGQGLEFLIYFQGNSAPDKSGLPSDRFSAERTGGSVSTLTIQRTQQEDSAVYLCASSLDGQPYEQYFGPGTRLTVT.

The gene calls are TRBV5-1 and TRBJ1-5, with D possibly TRBD1 on 6 matching bases. Trimming shortened V by 8 bases and J by 7 bases, and 16 bases separated the two germline ends. This CDR3 has 13 residues. The germline V gene has CDR1 SGHRS and CDR2 YFSETQ. The DNA of the CDR3 is TGCGCCAGTCAGGGGCAGGGAGGGCAGCCCCAGCATTTT. Translation: CASQGQGGQPQHF.

This chain uses TRBV4-3 with TRBJ1-2, with D hard to call. The CDR3 runs 14 residues. V dropped 0 bases and J dropped 4 bases, with 9 bases sitting between them. CDR1 is LGHNA, CDR2 YSLEER, per germline. Here the CDR3 DNA reads TGCGCCAGCAGCCAAGACCAGTTCCCCTATGGCTACACCTTC. Protein: CASSQDQFPYGYTF.

The chain links TRBV18 to TRBJ1-3; D call uncertain. The CDR3 loop spans 14 amino acids. Trimming took off 4 bases at V and 4 bases at J, with 11 bases between the two ends. The germline V gene has CDR1 KGHSH and CDR2 LQKENI. Written as DNA, the CDR3 is TGTGCCAGCTCACAGGATCGAGGGGGAAACACCATATATTTT. Its translation: CASSQDRGGNTIYF. The variable domain in full, with the rest retrieved from reference TRBV18 and TRBJ1-3, is NAGVMQNPRHLVRRRGQEARLRCSPMKGHSHVYWYRQLPEEGLKFMVYLQKENIIDESGMPKERFSAEFPKEGPSILRIQQVVRGDSAAYFCASSQDRGGNTIYFGEGSWLTVV.